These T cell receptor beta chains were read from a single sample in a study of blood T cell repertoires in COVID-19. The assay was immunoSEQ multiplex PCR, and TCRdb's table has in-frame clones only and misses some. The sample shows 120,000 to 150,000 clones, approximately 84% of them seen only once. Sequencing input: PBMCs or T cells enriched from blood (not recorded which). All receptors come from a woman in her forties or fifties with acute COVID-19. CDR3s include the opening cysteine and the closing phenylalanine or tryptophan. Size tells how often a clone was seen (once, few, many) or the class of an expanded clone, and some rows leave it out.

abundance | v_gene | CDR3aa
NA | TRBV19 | CASRGTEGPTEAFF
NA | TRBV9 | CASSPRDRTYEQYF
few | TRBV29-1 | CSVKLQGLNTEAFF
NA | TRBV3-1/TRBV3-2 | CASSPRDGGPLHF
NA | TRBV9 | CASSVEDNRARELFF
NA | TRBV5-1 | CASSHQSPSGRALGNEQFF
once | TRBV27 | CASSNPHGAGFTQYF
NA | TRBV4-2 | CASSQESTGRLGGYTF
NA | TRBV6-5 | CASSYGTGGNEQYF
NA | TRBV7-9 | CASSFSGSPLHF
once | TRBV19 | CASSKAGGHEQYF
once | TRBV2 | CASSPQGPWTNEKLFF
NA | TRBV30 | CAWRSQGTGQKLFF
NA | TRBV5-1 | CASSLGELSGAYNEQFF